These 5 T cell receptor beta chains originate from one sample sequenced in a study of blood T cell repertoires in COVID-19. TCRdb keeps only in-frame clones here, not all; method: immunoSEQ multiplex PCR. The sample carries around 180,000 clones, more than 80% recorded once. Sequenced: PBMCs or T cells enriched from blood (not recorded which). The receptors come from a man aged 50-60 years who had recovered from COVID-19.

The V call is TRBV7-9, the J call TRBJ2-1; 11 positions match TRBD1. The CDR3 has 16 amino acids. V lost 4 bases, J lost 4 bases, and 6 bases stayed unmatched. Germline lookup yields CDR1 SEHNR and CDR2 FQNEAQ (reference sequence). CDR3 in amino acids: CASSSGQGARYNEQFF. The CDR3 DNA reads as TGTGCCAGCAGCTCAGGACAGGGGGCGCGGTACAATGAGCAGTTCTTC.

The chain joins TRBV18 to TRBJ1-1, with D tentatively TRBD1 (6 bases). The V end was cut by 2 bases, the J end by 11 bases, with 18 bases between. This CDR3 is 14 amino acids long. Germline-derived CDR1 and CDR2 are KGHSH and LQKENI. CDR3 residues: CASSPDPGQAYAFF. CDR3 coding DNA: TGTGCCAGCTCACCAGATCCGGGACAAGCGTACGCTTTCTTT.

This sequence joins TRBV6-1 and TRBJ1-1; perhaps TRBD1 as D (6 bases). V was cut by 4 bases and J by 4 bases, with 19 bases left in between. Per germline, CDR1 MNHNS and CDR2 SASEGT. This CDR3 has 16 residues. Here the CDR3 DNA reads TGTGCCAGCAGTGCTAACCAGGGGCTGGGGACCACTGAAGCTTTCTTT. It translates to CASSANQGLGTTEAFF.

The chain employs TRBV4-1 and TRBJ2-7; weak D call: TRBD1 (6 bases). The CDR3 consists of 15 residues. V was cut by 3 bases and J by 4 bases, with 16 bases left in between. Germline CDR1 reads MGHRA; CDR2 reads YSYEKL. The CDR3 loop reads CASSHNQGLGYEQYF. DNA for the CDR3: TGCGCCAGCAGCCATAACCAGGGGTTGGGTTACGAGCAGTACTTC.

The chain is built from TRBV7-2 and TRBJ2-1; the match to TRBD2 covers 7 bases. The CDR3 runs to 15 residues. Germline V gene sequence: CDR1 SGHTA, CDR2 FQGNSA. V was clipped by 2 bases and J by 7 bases; unmatched bases: 8. DNA for the CDR3: TGTGCCAGCAGCTTACGGGGGGACTCTAGGAATGAGCAGTTCTTC. Amino acids: CASSLRGDSRNEQFF.